This T cell receptor (beta chain) was identified during a study of blood T cell repertoires in COVID-19 (dated by TCRdb to about 2020). Looking at the study overall: Samples covering the acute and convalescent phases of COVID-19 were provided by collaborators in the United States, Italy and Spain. The material from the prospective study consisted of cDNA or gDNA derived from T cells, B-cell-depleted T cells, or PBMCs. The samples were drawn from the first 160 participants of the ongoing ImmuneRACE study and from 1,200 or so subjects provided by 6 global collaborators. The repertoires were made available in a free public database intended to serve as a resource for research on the immune response to SARS-CoV-2. Subjects who had been exposed to COVID-19, were actively infected with it, or had recovered from it provided the deeply sampled blood TCRbeta repertoires that made up the dataset. HLA class I and class II types, where available, came from metadata supplied by the sample provider rather than from assay-based typing. The sample metadata nearly always contained a de-identified subject ID, COVID-19 status, age in years and sex. What the authors observed across the whole study: The amount of clinical and demographic metadata varied by source and participant and was provided uncurated.

As concerns this clone: Its antigen is still unknown. No per-base quality is available; no much larger clone lies one base away.

Taken from cysteine to phenylalanine, the CDR3 has 15 residues. Only the CDR3 region is kept as DNA, spanning 45 bases read in frame from base 1. V lost 4 bases and J lost 2 bases; the stretch between them is 13 bases long. CDR1 LGHNA and CDR2 YNFKEQ were looked up in the germline V gene. Each collaborating institution followed its own protocols to collect whole blood in K2EDTA tubes. For TCRbeta analysis, collaborator samples were shipped as frozen whole blood, as isolated PBMCs, or as DNA extracted from either sample type. TCRbeta CDR3 regions were amplified from genomic DNA using the immunoSEQ Assay, a bias-controlled multiplex PCR. Per the authors' processing: The number of nucleated cells in each sample was estimated from the amplification of reference gene primers within the assay. Sequence reads were collapsed and filtered to measure the absolute abundance of every unique TCRbeta CDR3 rearrangement. For each sample, productive Simpson clonality was calculated as the square root of Simpson's diversity index across productive rearrangements. This immuneACCESS table, as held by TCRdb, lists in-frame sequences with V and J called but not all clones. Of the missing ones, under half trace to an unresolved V gene in checked studies; the others have no known cause. V, J and clone size derive from that table, while D and trimming were established from the DNA sequence. The sample table contains approximately 270,000 clones; only one count was recorded for 70% to 90% of them. Around 1.4% of the sample comes from the top ten.

This chain joins TRBV4-2 to TRBJ2-3, with TRBD2 tentatively as D gene (6 bases match). The receptor was derived from a man older than 75 with acute or convalescent COVID-19. The material sequenced was peripheral blood. The encoded CDR3 is CASSRRELLTDTQYF. The DNA is as follows: TGTGCCAGCAGCCGGAGGGAACTCCTCACAGATACGCAGTATTTT.